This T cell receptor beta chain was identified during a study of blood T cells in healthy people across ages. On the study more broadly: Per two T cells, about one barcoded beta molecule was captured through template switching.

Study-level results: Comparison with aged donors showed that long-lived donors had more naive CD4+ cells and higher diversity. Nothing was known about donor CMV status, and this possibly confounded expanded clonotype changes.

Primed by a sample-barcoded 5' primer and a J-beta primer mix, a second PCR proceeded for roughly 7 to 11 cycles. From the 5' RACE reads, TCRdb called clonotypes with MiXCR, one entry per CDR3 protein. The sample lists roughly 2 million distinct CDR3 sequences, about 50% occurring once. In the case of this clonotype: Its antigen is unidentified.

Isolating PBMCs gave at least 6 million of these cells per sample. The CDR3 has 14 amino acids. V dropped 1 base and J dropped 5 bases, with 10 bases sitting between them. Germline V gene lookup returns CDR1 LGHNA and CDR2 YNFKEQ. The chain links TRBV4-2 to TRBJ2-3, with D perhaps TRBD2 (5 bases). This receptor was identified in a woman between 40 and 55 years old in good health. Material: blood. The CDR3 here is CASSQGEGEDTQYF. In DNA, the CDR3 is TGTGCCAGCAGCCAAGGTGAGGGCGAAGATACGCAGTATTTT.